The 22 T cell receptor beta chains below come from one sample, sequenced in a study of blood T cell repertoires in COVID-19. TCRdb keeps only in-frame clones here, not all; method: immunoSEQ multiplex PCR. The table shows about 140,000 clones, with 90% occurring only once. The specimen was peripheral blood. These receptors all stem from a woman of 80 years or more with acute or convalescent COVID-19.

The chain joins TRBV19 to TRBJ1-3; 8 nucleotides match TRBD1. The ends lost 6 bases at V and 5 bases at J; junction bases unmatched: 9. Germline-derived CDR1 and CDR2 are LNHDA and SQIVND (reference sequence). This CDR3 has 15 residues. The CDR3 DNA follows: TGTGCCAGTAGAGGACAGGGACTCGGCCGAAACACCATATATTTT. It is translated as CASRGQGLGRNTIYF.

With respect to this clone: Different DNA sequences within this sample yield the same CDR3. This chain connects TRBV2 to TRBJ1-4, with 7 bases aligning to TRBD1. The CDR3 length is 15 residues. Germline V lookup: CDR1 SNHLY, CDR2 FYNNEI. The J segment lost 0 bases and the V segment lost 6 bases, leaving 4 bases of the junction unmatched. This CDR3 reads CASSGTVATNEKLFF. Written as DNA, the CDR3 is TGTGCCAGCAGCGGGACAGTTGCAACTAATGAAAAACTGTTTTTT.

J is TRBJ2-5 and V is TRBV6-6; 11 nucleotides line up with TRBD2. This CDR3 comprises 15 residues. Germline lookup yields CDR1 MNHNY and CDR2 SVGAGI (reference sequence). V lost 6 bases, J lost 7 bases, and 10 bases stayed unmatched. As DNA, the CDR3 is TGTGCCAGCAGGCCTCTTAGCGGGGGGGCCGGGACCCAGTACTTC. Its protein is CASRPLSGGAGTQYF.

CDR3 nucleotides: TGTGCCAGCAGCCCAAGGGACAGAGTTGGGGCTCAGCCCCAGCATTTT. Translation gives CASSPRDRVGAQPQHF. The gene calls are TRBV7-2 and TRBJ1-5, with 7 bases matching TRBD1. The CDR3 has 16 amino acids. Per germline, CDR1 SGHTA and CDR2 FQGNSA. V dropped 5 bases and J dropped 6; count of bases not matched to a gene: 13.

The chain links TRBV5-6 to TRBJ1-2, with unresolved D. V dropped 5 bases and J dropped 0 bases, with 20 bases sitting between them. Germline loops: CDR1 SGHDT, CDR2 YYEEEE. The CDR3 runs 17 residues. The CDR3 loop reads CASSREGMGRTNYGYTF. CDR3 nucleotide sequence: TGTGCCAGCAGTCGGGAGGGTATGGGCAGAACTAACTATGGCTACACCTTC.

The chain recombines TRBV19 with TRBJ1-2; TRBD1 agrees at 8 bases. The germline V gene encodes CDR1 LNHDA and CDR2 SQIVND (reference sequence). J was trimmed by 2 bases and V by 7 bases; bases with no gene match: 9. The CDR3 covers 15 residues. CDR3 DNA: TGTGCCAGTATGGGGACAGGTGGGGGGAACTATGGCTACACCTTC. Protein: CASMGTGGGNYGYTF.

The genes are TRBV5-1 and TRBJ2-2; 10 bases are a match to TRBD2. The CDR3 spans 16 residues. Germline V gives CDR1 SGHRS, CDR2 YFSETQ. J was trimmed by 4 bases and V by 1 base; bases with no gene match: 4. The CDR3 loop is CASSLQRGGGTGELFF. The CDR3 bases are TGCGCCAGCAGCTTGCAGCGGGGGGGCGGCACCGGGGAGCTGTTTTTT.

This rearrangement joins TRBV29-1 to TRBJ1-1, with TRBD1 identical over 7 bases. V lost 5 bases, J lost 1 base, and 1 base stayed unmatched. The CDR3 totals 12 residues. Germline V CDR1 and CDR2: SQVTM, ANQGSEA. Here the CDR3 DNA reads TGCAGCGTTAACAGGGGGAACACTGAAGCTTTCTTT. Encoded protein: CSVNRGNTEAFF.

The chain couples TRBV27 to TRBJ2-2; no firm D call. Germline V CDR1 and CDR2: MNHEY, SMNVEV (reference sequence). The CDR3 loop spans 15 amino acids. V dropped 5 bases and J dropped 3 bases, with 13 bases sitting between them. The CDR3, as DNA: TGTGCCAGCAGTCATTTACGCTTAGACACCGGGGAGCTGTTTTTT. Residues: CASSHLRLDTGELFF.

The rearrangement uses TRBV5-1 and TRBJ1-2, with TRBD1 identical over 11 bases. The CDR3 runs 15 residues. V dropped 3 bases and J dropped 4; count of bases not matched to a gene: 5. Germline CDR1 is SGHRS and CDR2 is YFSETQ. CDR3 loop: CASSSGQGAVYGYTF. The CDR3 coding sequence is TGCGCCAGCAGCTCTGGACAGGGGGCTGTCTATGGCTACACCTTC.

The rearrangement joins TRBV29-1 to TRBJ1-2, with a possible D match to TRBD1 (5 bases). The CDR3 runs to 13 residues. Germline CDR1 is SQVTM and CDR2 is ANQGSEA. V was cut by 3 bases and J by 4 bases, with 12 bases left in between. The CDR3 region has the DNA TGCAGCGTTGACACGACAGCTCGCTATGGCTACACCTTC. Translation: CSVDTTARYGYTF.

The genes are TRBV19 and TRBJ1-1, with TRBD1 identical over 7 bases. The CDR3 has 14 residues. CDR1 and CDR2 from the germline V gene are LNHDA and SQIVND (reference sequence). The V and J ends lost 4 bases and 3 bases, in that order; junction bases with no gene match: 5. CDR3 residues: CASSRGQTYTEAFF. CDR3 bases: TGTGCCAGTAGTAGGGGACAGACATACACTGAAGCTTTCTTT.

The genes are TRBV5-1 and TRBJ2-5; 11 nucleotides align to TRBD2. J gave up 5 bases and V 3 bases, and 3 bases lay outside the gene matches. This CDR3 has 14 amino acids. Germline V CDR1 and CDR2: SGHRS, YFSETQ. CDR3 DNA: TGCGCCAGCAGCTCGACTAGCGGGGTGGAGACCCAGTACTTC. This encodes CASSSTSGVETQYF.

The V and J genes are TRBV5-8 and TRBJ1-2; 9 positions match TRBD1. V lost 7 bases and J lost 6; bases outside the gene matches: 16. This CDR3 contains 16 residues. Germline CDR1 reads SGHTS; CDR2 reads YDEGEE. The CDR3 DNA sequence: TGTGCCAGCTCTGAAACTAACAGGGGGCCAGGAGATGGCTACACCTTC. Translating it yields CASSETNRGPGDGYTF.

This chain connects TRBV11-2 to TRBJ2-2; 10 bases are a match to TRBD2. V shed 6 bases, J shed 6 bases, and the junction held 7 bases outside the gene matches. The CDR3 loop spans 15 amino acids. In germline, CDR1 is SGHAT, CDR2 FQNNGV. CDR3 bases: TGTGCCAGCAGAGTAGCGGGGGGTGGGGCCGGGGAGCTGTTTTTT. Translation gives CASRVAGGGAGELFF.

The rearrangement links TRBV9 to TRBJ1-2, with D perhaps matching TRBD1 (5 bases). Germline assignment: CDR1 SGDLS and CDR2 YYNGEE. V lost 2 bases to trimming and J lost 8 bases, with 13 bases between them. This CDR3 has 13 amino acids. For the CDR3, the DNA is TGTGCCAGCAGCGTCGACCAGGGTTACGGCTACACCTTC. As protein: CASSVDQGYGYTF.

V and J are TRBV20-1 and TRBJ2-1; the match to TRBD2 covers 8 bases. CDR3 length: 15 amino acids. V lost 3 bases, J lost 2 bases, and 6 bases stayed unmatched. Germline CDR1 is DFQATT and CDR2 is SNEGSKA (reference sequence). This CDR3 reads CSASSQRGTYNEQFF. The CDR3 bases are TGCAGTGCTAGTTCTCAGCGGGGGACCTACAATGAGCAGTTCTTC.

This sequence joins TRBV6-2 or TRBV6-3 and TRBJ1-3; unclear D gene. Germline V CDR1 and CDR2: MNHEY, SVGEGT. V dropped 2 bases and J dropped 0 bases, with 8 bases sitting between them. The length of the CDR3 is 15 residues. The CDR3 sequence is CASSYGAFSGNTIYF. For the CDR3, the DNA is TGTGCCAGCAGTTACGGAGCCTTCTCTGGAAACACCATATATTTT.

This clone has only one observation. The chain has TRBV3-1 (or the pseudogene TRBV3-2) and TRBJ1-2; D may be TRBD1 (6 bases). The length of the CDR3 is 15 residues. Germline lookup yields CDR1 LGHDT and CDR2 YNNKEL (reference sequence). The V and J ends lost 1 base and 3 bases respectively, with 12 bases between them. The CDR3 is CASSQGGGWYYGYTF. The CDR3 DNA sequence: TGTGCCAGCAGCCAAGGGGGGGGCTGGTACTATGGCTACACCTTC.

V is TRBV28 and J is TRBJ2-7, with 10 bases that match TRBD2. The CDR3 consists of 19 residues. Losses at the gene ends were 2 bases for V and 1 base for J; bases not matched to a gene: 14. Germline-derived CDR1 and CDR2 are MDHEN and SYDVKM. For the CDR3, the DNA is TGTGCCAGCAGTTTACCTCCCATTCGTACTAGCGGGGTATCCTACGAGCAGTACTTC. It translates to CASSLPPIRTSGVSYEQYF.

This clone was observed a single time. The CDR3, as DNA: TGTGCCAGCTCAGAGGACAGGGATGACATTCAGTACTTC. Translated, it gives CASSEDRDDIQYF. The chain is built from TRBV18 and TRBJ2-4; the match to TRBD1 covers 8 bases. Germline V gives CDR1 KGHSH, CDR2 LQKENI. Losses at the gene ends were 5 bases for V and 8 bases for J; bases not matched to a gene: 5. The CDR3 is 13 residues long.

The chain carries TRBV5-1 and TRBJ1-1; TRBD1 matches 8 bases. V lost 4 bases and J lost 3; bases outside the gene matches: 5. This CDR3 has 14 residues. Germline V gene sequence: CDR1 SGHRS, CDR2 YFSETQ. CDR3 nucleotide sequence: TGCGCCAGCAGCGGGCAGGGGGCGGACACTGAAGCTTTCTTT. This translates into CASSGQGADTEAFF.